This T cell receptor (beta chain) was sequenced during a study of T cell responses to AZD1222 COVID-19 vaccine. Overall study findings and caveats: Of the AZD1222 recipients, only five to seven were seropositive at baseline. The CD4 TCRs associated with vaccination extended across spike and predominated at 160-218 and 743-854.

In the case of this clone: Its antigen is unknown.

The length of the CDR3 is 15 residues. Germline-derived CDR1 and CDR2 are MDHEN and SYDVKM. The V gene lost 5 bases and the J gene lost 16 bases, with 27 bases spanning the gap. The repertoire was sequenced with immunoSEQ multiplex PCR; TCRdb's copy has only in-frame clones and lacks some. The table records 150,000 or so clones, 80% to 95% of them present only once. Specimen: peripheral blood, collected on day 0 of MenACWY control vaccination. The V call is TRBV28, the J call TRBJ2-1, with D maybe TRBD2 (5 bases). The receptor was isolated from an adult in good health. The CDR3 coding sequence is TGTGCCAGCAGTGACTCATCCGGACTCGGTAAAATCCTTTTCTTC. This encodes CASSDSSGLGKILFF.